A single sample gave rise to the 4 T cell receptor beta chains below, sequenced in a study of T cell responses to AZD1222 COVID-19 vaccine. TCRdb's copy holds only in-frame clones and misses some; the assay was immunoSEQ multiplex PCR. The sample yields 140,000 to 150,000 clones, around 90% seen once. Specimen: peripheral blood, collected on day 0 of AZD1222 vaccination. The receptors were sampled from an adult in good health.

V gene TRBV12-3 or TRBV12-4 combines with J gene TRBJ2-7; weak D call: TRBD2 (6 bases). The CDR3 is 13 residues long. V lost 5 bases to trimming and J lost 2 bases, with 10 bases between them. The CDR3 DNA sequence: TGTGCCAGCAGTATGGGGGGTCCCTACGAGCAGTACTTC. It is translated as CASSMGGPYEQYF.

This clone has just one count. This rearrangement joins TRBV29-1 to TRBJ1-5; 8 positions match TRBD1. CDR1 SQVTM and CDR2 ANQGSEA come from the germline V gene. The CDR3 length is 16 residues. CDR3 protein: CNPLEGMTGGNQPQHF. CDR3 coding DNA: TGCAACCCATTAGAGGGAATGACAGGGGGCAATCAGCCCCAGCATTTT.

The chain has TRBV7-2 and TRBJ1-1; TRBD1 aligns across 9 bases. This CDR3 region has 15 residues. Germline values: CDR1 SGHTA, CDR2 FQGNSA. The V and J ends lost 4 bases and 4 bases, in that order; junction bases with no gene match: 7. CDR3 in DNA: TGTGCCAGCAGCTCACCGGGACAGGGTGGCACTGAAGCTTTCTTT. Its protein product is CASSSPGQGGTEAFF.

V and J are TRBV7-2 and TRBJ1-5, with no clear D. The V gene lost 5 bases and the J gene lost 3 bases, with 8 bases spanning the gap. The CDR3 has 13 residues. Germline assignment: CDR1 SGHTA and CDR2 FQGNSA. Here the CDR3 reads CASSPTFNQPQHF. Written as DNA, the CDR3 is TGTGCCAGCAGCCCCACTTTCAATCAGCCCCAGCATTTT. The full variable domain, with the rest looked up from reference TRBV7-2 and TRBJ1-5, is GAGVSQSPSNKVTEKGKDVELRCDPISGHTALYWYRQSLGQGLEFLIYFQGNSAPDKSGLPSDRFSAERTGGSVSTLTIQRTQQEDSAVYLCASSPTFNQPQHFGDGTRLSIL.